The 31 T cell receptor beta chains in this list originate from one sample, sequenced in a study of blood T cells in healthy people across ages. Primers used in a second PCR of about 6 to 11 cycles were a sample-barcoded 5' primer and a J-beta primer mix. In TCRdb, the 5' RACE reads were re-called with MiXCR into one record per CDR3 protein. There are 1,100,000 or so distinct CDR3 sequences in the sample; less than 50% occur only once, and approximately 20% lies in the top ten. Material: blood. These receptor sequences come from a woman aged 55-75 years in good health.

Remarks on this clonotype: The junction and the germline gene differ at one end; a read error may be behind it. The chain couples TRBV6-6 to TRBJ2-1; TRBD2 agrees at 10 bases. CDR1 and CDR2 from the germline V gene are MNHNY and SVGAGI (reference sequence). The length of the CDR3 is 15 residues. Here the CDR3 reads CAGSFSGRWGNEQFF. CDR3 sequence (DNA): TGTGCCGGCAGTTTTAGCGGGAGGTGGGGCAATGAGCAGTTCTTC.

This clonotype was counted between two and nine times. This rearrangement joins TRBV12-3 or TRBV12-4 to TRBJ2-1, with 8 positions matching TRBD1. The CDR3 runs to 13 residues. J was trimmed by 8 bases and V by 6 bases; bases with no gene match: 6. The DNA of the CDR3 is TGTGCCAGCAGCCGGGACAGGAGTCATGAGCAGTTCTTC. Amino acid sequence: CASSRDRSHEQFF.

V and J are TRBV3-1 and TRBJ2-7; no clear D gene. V was shortened by 2 bases and J by 0 bases, with 11 bases between the two germline ends. CDR3 length equals 15 residues. The germline CDR1 and CDR2 sequences are LGHDT and YNNKEL (reference sequence). Here the CDR3 reads CASSQFLESSYEQYF. The CDR3 coding sequence is TGTGCCAGCAGCCAATTTCTAGAGAGCTCCTACGAGCAGTACTTC.

In regard to this clonotype: A much larger clone is a single base away; this may be a read error. The V gene is TRBV20-1, the J gene TRBJ2-4; TRBD2 matches at 9 bases. The CDR3 length is 17 residues. Germline-derived CDR1 and CDR2 are DFQATT and SNEGSKA (reference sequence). The CDR3 DNA follows: TGCAGTGCCACCCCAGGTAGCGGGAGTATAGCCAAAAACATTCGGTACTTC. Translated: CSATPGSGSIAKNIRYF.

V is TRBV4-2 and J is TRBJ2-1; 7 bases agree with TRBD2. The V segment lost 0 bases and the J segment 7 bases; nucleotides outside the gene matches: 9. The V gene's germline CDR1 is LGHNA and CDR2 YNFKEQ. The CDR3 spans 16 residues. The CDR3 is CASSQEKGGDSNEQFF. The CDR3 coding sequence is TGTGCCAGCAGCCAAGAGAAGGGAGGGGATAGTAATGAGCAGTTCTTC.

This clonotype was observed a handful of times. This chain joins TRBV7-9 and TRBJ1-5; no definite D call. Germline V CDR1 and CDR2: SEHNR, FQNEAQ (reference sequence). V was cut by 5 bases and J by 4 bases, with 9 bases left in between. The CDR3 covers 13 residues. Written as DNA, the CDR3 is TGTGCCAGCAGCCCGTTTCCTAATCAGCCCCAGCATTTT. This gives the protein CASSPFPNQPQHF.

This clonotype was seen a handful of times. The chain links TRBV5-1 to TRBJ1-1; the D gene is possibly TRBD1 (5 bases). V was pared by 5 bases and J by 1 base, with 15 bases between. The CDR3 extends over 15 amino acids. Germline values: CDR1 SGHRS, CDR2 YFSETQ. CDR3 sequence (DNA): TGCGCCAGCAGAAGAGGGTGGGGGGGGAACACTGAAGCTTTCTTT. Amino acids: CASRRGWGGNTEAFF.

V is TRBV6-5 and J is TRBJ2-3, with D maybe TRBD2 (5 bases). CDR1 is MNHEY and CDR2 is SVGAGI in the germline V gene. Trimming pared 6 bases from V and 4 bases from J, leaving 5 bases between. The CDR3 length is 11 residues. CDR3 region: CASRAADTQYF. The DNA of the CDR3 is TGTGCCAGCAGAGCGGCAGATACGCAGTATTTT.

This clonotype showed up many times. The DNA for the CDR3 is TGCGCCAGCAGCCCCCAAGAAAGGGGGGATACGCAGTATTTT. It codes for CASSPQERGDTQYF. The V and J genes are TRBV4-1 and TRBJ2-3; D is possibly TRBD1 (6 bases). The germline V gene has CDR1 MGHRA and CDR2 YSYEKL. The CDR3 is 14 amino acids. The germline V and J ends were trimmed by 4 bases and 6 bases, with 14 bases remaining between them.

This chain links TRBV6-6 with TRBJ2-3, with a possible D match to TRBD2 (6 bases). Germline V gene sequence: CDR1 MNHNY, CDR2 SVGAGI (reference sequence). This CDR3 is 17 amino acids long. Trimming removed 0 bases from V and 4 bases from J, with 17 bases in between. The CDR3 protein is CASSYSGSGDGADTQYF. Here the CDR3 DNA reads TGTGCCAGCAGTTACTCAGGTAGCGGAGATGGGGCAGATACGCAGTATTTT.

The genes are TRBV7-6 and TRBJ2-7, with D tentatively TRBD1 (6 bases). This CDR3 comprises 15 residues. Germline V gives CDR1 SGHVS, CDR2 FNYEAQ. V lost 0 bases to trimming and J lost 7 bases, with 16 bases between them. The CDR3 spells CASSLAPNLGGEQYF. Written as DNA, the CDR3 is TGTGCCAGCAGCTTAGCGCCCAATCTAGGGGGAGAGCAGTACTTC.

The V call is TRBV10-1, the J call TRBJ1-6; weak D call: TRBD1 (5 bases). V lost 1 base and J 0 bases, leaving 16 bases between the germline ends. CDR3 length: 19 residues. Germline V CDR1 and CDR2: WNHNN, SYGVQD (reference sequence). The CDR3 DNA reads TGCGCCAGCAGTGAGTTGGGCAGGGCGAGGCCCTCCTATAATTCACCCCTCCACTTT. This translates into CASSELGRARPSYNSPLHF.

The chain couples TRBV29-1 to TRBJ2-3; no firm D call. CDR3 length: 13 amino acids. V lost 4 bases and J 5 bases, leaving 13 bases between the germline ends. The germline gives CDR1 SQVTM, CDR2 ANQGSEA. Written as DNA, the CDR3 is TGCAGCGTTGTGGGTGGCTACATAGATACGCAGTATTTT. Protein: CSVVGGYIDTQYF.

The chain is built from TRBV20-1 and TRBJ2-7; D unresolved. The CDR3 length is 13 residues. Germline CDR1 reads DFQATT; CDR2 reads SNEGSKA (reference sequence). Between the trimmed V and J ends, which lost 5 bases and 3 bases, there was a span of 14 bases. Here the CDR3 reads CSAHASYDYEQYF. The DNA for the CDR3 is TGCAGTGCTCATGCCAGTTACGACTACGAGCAGTACTTC.

The V gene is TRBV5-1, the J gene TRBJ2-7; the match to TRBD1 covers 7 bases. The DNA end is a closer match to TRBJ2-4, so the J assignment may be wrong. This CDR3 is 14 amino acids long. In germline, CDR1 is SGHRS, CDR2 YFSETQ. The chain's CDR3 is CASSPGTEKNIQYF. CDR3 sequence (DNA): TGCGCCAGCAGCCCGGGGACAGAGAAAAACATTCAGTACTTC.

The CDR3 DNA follows: TGTGCCACCAGCAGAGTTGGGCAGGGGGTTTCACCCCTCCACTTT. Its protein product is CATSRVGQGVSPLHF. This rearrangement joins TRBV15 to TRBJ1-6; 7 bases align to TRBD1. From germline, CDR1 is LNHNV and CDR2 YYDKDF (reference sequence). V lost 1 base and J lost 9; bases outside the gene matches: 6. This CDR3 comprises 15 residues.

V gene TRBV24-1 combines with J gene TRBJ2-5; 7 nucleotides line up with TRBD1. The DNA end is a closer match to TRBJ2-7, so the J assignment may be wrong. Germline CDR1 is KGHDR and CDR2 is SFDVKD. There are 14 residues in the CDR3. The CDR3 here is CATSEGRGRGEQYF. CDR3 in DNA: TGTGCCACCAGTGAGGGCAGGGGGAGAGGCGAGCAGTACTTC.

This clonotype was found a few times. V and J are TRBV3-1 and TRBJ2-7; maybe TRBD2 (6 bases). The V and J ends lost 4 bases and 2 bases respectively, with 15 bases between them. This CDR3 spans 15 amino acids. Germline CDR1 and CDR2: LGHDT and YNNKEL (reference sequence). CDR3: CASSLTGRGTYEQYF. In nucleotides, the CDR3 is TGTGCCAGCAGCCTAACCGGACGGGGGACCTACGAGCAGTACTTC.

This clonotype was detected once. This may arise from a read error, as a much more abundant clone is one base away. V gene TRBV4-1 combines with J gene TRBJ2-5; no firm D call. The CDR3 runs to 14 residues. Per germline, CDR1 MGHRA and CDR2 YSYEKL. The CDR3 DNA reads TGCGCCGGCAGCCAATATCGTTTCCAAGAGACCCAGTACTTC. This translates into CAGSQYRFQETQYF.

This clonotype was seen a handful of times. The chain carries TRBV10-3 and TRBJ2-7, with TRBD1 matching over 9 bases. Germline V CDR1 and CDR2: ENHRY, SYGVKD. The CDR3 covers 14 residues. Unmatched junction bases numbered 8, after V lost 6 bases and J lost 5 bases. In DNA, the CDR3 is TGTGCCATCAGCCTTACAGGGGGCGCGGACGAGCAGTACTTC. It is translated as CAISLTGGADEQYF.

This clonotype has more than one count but fewer than ten. V gene TRBV7-2 combines with J gene TRBJ2-5, with 14 bases aligning to TRBD2. Unmatched junction bases numbered 4, after V lost 5 bases and J lost 11 bases. In germline, CDR1 is SGHTA, CDR2 FQGNSA. The CDR3 runs 13 residues. The CDR3: CASSAGLAGVQYF. CDR3 DNA sequence: TGTGCCAGCAGCGCGGGACTAGCGGGAGTGCAGTACTTC.

This clonotype was observed a single time. V gene TRBV18 combines with J gene TRBJ1-6; 9 bases line up with TRBD1. V was clipped by 6 bases and J by 10 bases; unmatched bases: 7. CDR3 length: 14 amino acids. Germline loops: CDR1 KGHSH, CDR2 LQKENI. CDR3 region: CASSPGTGSSPLHF. The CDR3 coding sequence is TGTGCCAGCTCGCCCGGGACAGGGTCCTCACCCCTCCACTTT.

CDR3 sequence reads: CASSVDRGSYNEQFF. In nucleotides, the CDR3 is TGTGCCAGCAGCGTAGATAGGGGAAGCTACAATGAGCAGTTCTTC. This chain uses TRBV2 with TRBJ2-1, with D possibly TRBD1 on 5 matching bases. V lost 6 bases and J 3 bases, leaving 15 bases between the germline ends. CDR1 SNHLY and CDR2 FYNNEI come from the germline V gene. The CDR3 covers 15 residues.

V is TRBV4-1 and J is TRBJ2-6; the D gene is possibly TRBD1 (6 bases). Germline CDR1 reads MGHRA; CDR2 reads YSYEKL. With 0 bases removed from V and 2 bases from J, the gap between germline ends came to 14 bases. The CDR3 length is 18 residues. The CDR3 bases are TGCGCCAGCAGCCAAGAAAGTTGGGGGCAGCCTGGGGCCAACGTCCTGACTTTC. It codes for CASSQESWGQPGANVLTF.

The genes are TRBV25-1 and TRBJ2-3; 10 nucleotides line up with TRBD2. This CDR3 contains 13 residues. Germline V lookup: CDR1 MGHDK, CDR2 SYGVNS. Germline trimming cut 4 bases from V and 7 bases from J; bases unmatched to any gene: 2. DNA of the CDR3: TGTGCCAGCAGTGGGACTAGCGGAAATACGCAGTATTTT. This sequence encodes CASSGTSGNTQYF.

The J gene is TRBJ2-3, the V gene TRBV27, with D perhaps assigned TRBD1 or TRBD2 (5 bases each). This CDR3 has 15 residues. V dropped 5 bases and J dropped 3 bases, with 15 bases sitting between them. Looked up from germline, CDR1 is MNHEY and CDR2 is SMNVEV (reference sequence). CDR3 protein: CASSGDGVLTDTQYF. The CDR3 DNA reads TGTGCCAGCAGTGGGGACGGCGTCCTTACAGATACGCAGTATTTT.

The gene calls are TRBV30 and TRBJ1-5; D perhaps matches TRBD1 (6 bases). Germline CDR1 reads GTSNPN; CDR2 reads SVGIG (reference sequence). The CDR3 contains 15 residues. For the CDR3, the DNA is TGTGCTGTGGAGGGCAGGGGATCGGGCGGTCAGCCCCAGCATTTT. Amino acids: CAVEGRGSGGQPQHF.

This clonotype was seen at least ten times. CDR3 region: CASSVDTGGQYEQYF. The DNA of the CDR3 is TGTGCCAGCAGCGTAGACACGGGAGGGCAATACGAGCAGTACTTC. This chain links TRBV9 with TRBJ2-7; 8 positions agree with TRBD2. Losses at the gene ends were 0 bases for V and 4 bases for J; bases not matched to a gene: 6. The CDR3 covers 15 residues. The germline CDR1 and CDR2 sequences are SGDLS and YYNGEE.

This chain links TRBV12-3 or TRBV12-4 with TRBJ1-3; TRBD1 might be the D (6 bases). The germline V and J ends were trimmed by 3 bases and 3 bases, with 9 bases remaining between them. This CDR3 comprises 14 residues. CDR3 coding DNA: TGTGCCAGCAGTTTGCGGGGGCATGGAAACACCATATATTTT. Translation: CASSLRGHGNTIYF.

The rearrangement uses TRBV5-1 and TRBJ2-3, with D possibly being TRBD1 or TRBD2 (8 bases each). The V gene lost 0 bases and the J gene lost 3 bases, with 32 bases spanning the gap. The CDR3 has 22 amino acids. From germline, CDR1 is SGHRS and CDR2 YFSETQ. The CDR3 sequence: CASSLEPGGAGSGKRSTDTQYF. In DNA form, the CDR3 reads TGCGCCAGCAGCTTGGAACCAGGGGGCGCGGGTAGCGGGAAGCGGTCGACAGATACGCAGTATTTT.

The V call is TRBV27, the J call TRBJ2-7; no firm D call. The CDR3 length is 13 residues. The germline gives CDR1 MNHEY, CDR2 SMNVEV (reference sequence). The V end was cut by 5 bases, the J end by 1 base, with 9 bases between. CDR3 sequence reads: CASSDLGSYEQYF. Written as DNA, the CDR3 is TGTGCCAGCAGTGATCTGGGGTCCTACGAGCAGTACTTC.